Following are 26 T cell receptor beta chains from one sample sequenced in a study of low-dose radiotherapy and immunotherapy resistance in tumors. cDNA synthesis used a TRAV/TRBV-specific primer set for both chains. Amplification of TCRs used a constant-region primer and V-primer adapter for roughly 20 PCR cycles. Each CDR3 protein is one row after TCRdb ran MiXCR on the reads. This sample has about 13,000 distinct CDR3 sequences; roughly 60% occur once, and the top ten carry over 6%. The receptor source for this set is a human donor with advanced metastatic prostate, ovarian, gallbladder or colorectal cancer (not recorded which). This table probably holds off-target reads from a library built for another chain.

This chain's CDR3 is CASSSGTGVLAHNEQFF. CDR3 in DNA: TGCGCCAGCTCATCCGGGACAGGGGTATTAGCCCACAATGAGCAGTTCTTC. The rearrangement links TRBV5-1 to TRBJ2-1, with TRBD1 matching over 10 bases. Trimming took 7 bases from V and 5 from J; bases not matched to a gene: 15. Germline-derived CDR1 and CDR2 are SGHRS and YFSETQ. The CDR3 is made up of 17 amino acids.

This clonotype was observed a few times. The V gene is TRBV10-1, the J gene TRBJ2-7, with TRBD1 matching 8 bases. Germline CDR1 reads WNHNN; CDR2 reads SYGVQD (reference sequence). This CDR3 region has 12 residues. The V segment lost 8 bases and the J segment 0 bases; nucleotides outside the gene matches: 0. The CDR3 DNA follows: TGCGCCAGCGACAGGGGCTCCTACGAGCAGTACTTC. This encodes CASDRGSYEQYF.

The rearrangement links TRBV6-1 to TRBJ1-5; D is possibly TRBD1 (5 bases). The CDR3 is 14 residues long. V was shortened by 7 bases and J by 6 bases, with 16 bases between the two germline ends. The germline gives CDR1 MNHNS, CDR2 SASEGT. DNA of the CDR3: TGTGCCAGCAACGAGGCGGGGGGGACTCAGCCCCAGCATTTT. Translating gives CASNEAGGTQPQHF.

This clonotype has more than one count but fewer than ten. The chain uses TRBV11-1 and TRBJ2-1, with TRBD2 matching over 10 bases. Germline V gene lookup returns CDR1 SGHAT and CDR2 FQDESV (reference sequence). J gave up 7 bases and V 3 bases, and 3 bases lay outside the gene matches. This CDR3 comprises 14 residues. The CDR3 DNA reads as TGTGCCAGCAGCTTTACTAGCGGGATTAATGAGCAGTTCTTC. It encodes CASSFTSGINEQFF.

The chain has TRBV29-1 and TRBJ1-5, with D possibly matching TRBD1 (5 bases). Per germline, CDR1 SQVTM and CDR2 ANQGSEA. The CDR3 is 14 residues long. With 6 bases removed from V and 7 bases from J, the gap between germline ends came to 19 bases. The CDR3 here is CSVPSGEAGQPQHF. The DNA of the CDR3 is TGCAGCGTACCAAGCGGGGAAGCAGGGCAGCCCCAGCATTTT.

This clonotype was recorded a few times. The rearrangement joins TRBV6-2 or TRBV6-3 to TRBJ2-1; perhaps D is TRBD1 or TRBD2 (5 bases each). The CDR3 has 16 residues. V was shortened by 2 bases and J by 6 bases, with 17 bases between the two germline ends. Germline-derived CDR1 and CDR2 are MNHEY and SVGEGT. The CDR3 coding sequence is TGTGCCAGCAGTTACCTAGTCGGTATTGGGGGCAATGAGCAGTTCTTC. It encodes CASSYLVGIGGNEQFF.

This clonotype was observed a few times. The J gene is TRBJ2-7, the V gene TRBV5-1, with D possibly matching TRBD2 (5 bases). This CDR3 has 12 residues. The V gene's germline CDR1 is SGHRS and CDR2 YFSETQ. V was pared by 5 bases and J by 1 base, with 7 bases between. Here the CDR3 DNA reads TGCGCCAGCAGGGACTCTTCCTACGAGCAGTACTTC. Translating gives CASRDSSYEQYF.

The chain has TRBV12-3 or TRBV12-4 and TRBJ1-2, with D maybe TRBD1 (6 bases). This CDR3 comprises 15 residues. Trimming removed 3 bases from V and 2 bases from J, with 13 bases in between. CDR3 in DNA: TGTGCCAGCAGTTTCGGGGGCTCGGGGAACTATGGCTACACCTTC. Protein product: CASSFGGSGNYGYTF.

J is TRBJ2-1 and V is TRBV7-8; 7 nucleotides match TRBD2. Germline V gene sequence: CDR1 SGHVS, CDR2 FQNEAQ. CDR3 length equals 17 residues. V was clipped by 5 bases and J by 3 bases; unmatched bases: 13. CDR3 nucleotide sequence: TGTGCCAGCAGCCCGCGACCGCCGCGGACTAGCTACAATGAGCAGTTCTTC. Protein sequence: CASSPRPPRTSYNEQFF.

In its sample, this clonotype was seen a few times. The V gene is TRBV28, the J gene TRBJ2-1; D gene uncertain. Deletions cut 1 base from V and 14 bases from J, with 12 bases between. Per the germline V gene, CDR1 is MDHEN and CDR2 is SYDVKM. This CDR3 has 12 amino acids. CDR3 bases: TGTGCCAGCAGTTTATCTCAGACCGAGGAGTTCTTC. Its protein is CASSLSQTEEFF.

This clonotype is termed large (0.1 to 1%). The chain joins TRBV14 to TRBJ2-7; D is undetermined. Trimming took off 0 bases at V and 7 bases at J, with 10 bases between the two ends. The length of the CDR3 is 13 residues. Germline V gives CDR1 SGHDN, CDR2 FVKESK. The CDR3 bases are TGTGCCAGCAGCCAAGATAGTTTGTCGGAGCAGTACTTC. Translation gives CASSQDSLSEQYF.

The rearrangement links TRBV6-2 or TRBV6-3 to TRBJ2-7; perhaps TRBD2 as D (5 bases). The CDR3 totals 11 residues. Trimming shortened V by 5 bases and J by 3 bases, and 5 bases separated the two germline ends. Germline CDR1 and CDR2: MNHEY and SVGEGT. The DNA of the CDR3 is TGTGCCAGCAGTGACTACTACGAGCAGTACTTC. Translated: CASSDYYEQYF.

The rearrangement joins TRBV13 to TRBJ2-7, with 8 bases identical to TRBD1. CDR3 length: 14 amino acids. Losses at the gene ends were 7 bases for V and 5 bases for J; bases not matched to a gene: 10. Germline lookup yields CDR1 PRHDT and CDR2 FYEKMQ (reference sequence). This CDR3 reads CASTLTGTGDEQYF. CDR3 nucleotide sequence: TGTGCCAGCACCTTGACAGGGACAGGCGACGAGCAGTACTTC. Full variable domain (missing parts from reference TRBV13 and TRBJ2-7): AAGVIQSPRHLIKEKRETATLKCYPIPRHDTVYWYQQGPGQDPQFLISFYEKMQSDKGSIPDRFSAQQFSDYHSELNMSSLELGDSALYFCASTLTGTGDEQYFGPGTRLTVT.

The chain links TRBV3-1 to TRBJ2-2; the D call may be TRBD1 or TRBD2 (5 bases each). Between the trimmed V and J ends, which lost 3 bases and 6 bases, there was a span of 14 bases. The CDR3 runs 15 residues. Germline lookup yields CDR1 LGHDT and CDR2 YNNKEL (reference sequence). CDR3: CASSQGRPLAGELFF. CDR3 DNA: TGTGCCAGCAGCCAGGGACGTCCATTGGCCGGGGAGCTGTTTTTT.

A few counts support this clonotype. The J gene is TRBJ2-2, the V gene TRBV6-4, with 11 bases aligning to TRBD2. J was trimmed by 6 bases and V by 0 bases; bases with no gene match: 0. Germline CDR1 MRHNA, CDR2 SNTAGT. This CDR3 contains 15 residues. The CDR3 nucleotides are TGTGCCAGCAGTGACTCACTAGCGGGAGCCGGGGAGCTGTTTTTT. This gives the protein CASSDSLAGAGELFF.

The V and J genes are TRBV28 and TRBJ1-3; no definite D call. CDR1 and CDR2 (germline): MDHEN, SYDVKM. V lost 4 bases, J lost 0 bases, and 10 bases lay in between. CDR3 length: 15 amino acids. The CDR3 DNA is TGTGCCAGCAGTTCAAACCGAAACTCTGGAAACACCATATATTTT. Translation: CASSSNRNSGNTIYF.

This chain joins TRBV7-2 and TRBJ2-2, with 8 nucleotides matching TRBD2. CDR3 length equals 16 residues. The V gene's germline CDR1 is SGHTA and CDR2 FQGNSA. The ends lost 1 base at V and 7 bases at J; junction bases unmatched: 8. The CDR3 nucleotides read TGTGCCAGCAGCTTAGTGTCGGGAGGGCCCGGCGGGGAGCTGTTTTTT. It yields the protein CASSLVSGGPGGELFF.

V usage is TRBV7-9 and J usage is TRBJ2-1, with TRBD2 matching over 8 bases. Per the germline V gene, CDR1 is SEHNR and CDR2 is FQNEAQ (reference sequence). With 3 bases clipped from V and 0 bases from J, the junction kept 4 bases outside the gene matches. This CDR3 is 16 amino acids long. The chain's CDR3 is CASSFPGGSSYNEQFF. In DNA form, the CDR3 reads TGTGCCAGCAGCTTCCCGGGGGGGAGCTCCTACAATGAGCAGTTCTTC. Based on the CDR3 plus reference TRBV7-9 and TRBJ2-1, the full variable domain is DTGVSQNPRHKITKRGQNVTFRCDPISEHNRLYWYRQTLGQGPEFLTYFQNEAQLEKSRLLSDRFSAERPKGSFSTLEIQRTEQGDSAMYLCASSFPGGSSYNEQFFGPGTRLTVL.

V gene TRBV5-1 combines with J gene TRBJ2-7; the D gene is possibly TRBD1 (6 bases). Trimming removed 1 base at V and 5 bases at J, with 16 bases between. CDR1 and CDR2 from the germline V gene are SGHRS and YFSETQ. CDR3 length equals 15 residues. The CDR3 bases are TGCGCCAGCAGCTTGCAGGACCGGGCAGGGGACGAGCAGTACTTC. Translation gives CASSLQDRAGDEQYF.

This rearrangement joins TRBV4-2 to TRBJ2-3, with TRBD1 as a possible D gene (6 bases). This CDR3 spans 15 amino acids. The ends were cut back, 0 bases at V and 5 bases at J, with 12 bases in the middle. Germline V gene sequence: CDR1 LGHNA, CDR2 YNFKEQ. The CDR3 protein is CASSQDVGAVDTQYF. The CDR3 DNA reads TGTGCCAGCAGCCAAGATGTGGGGGCGGTAGATACGCAGTATTTT.

This clonotype has only a few counts. The chain couples TRBV24-1 to TRBJ1-1; 8 bases match TRBD1. This CDR3 is 14 amino acids long. Trimming cost V 8 bases and J 1 base; bases outside gene matches: 5. The germline CDR1 and CDR2 sequences are KGHDR and SFDVKD. The DNA for the CDR3 is TGTGCCACCAAGGGGGACAGGCGGAACACTGAAGCTTTCTTT. It encodes CATKGDRRNTEAFF.

This clonotype was seen only a few times. V usage is TRBV7-2 and J usage is TRBJ1-5, with 9 bases lining up with TRBD1. V dropped 5 bases and J dropped 0; count of bases not matched to a gene: 2. The germline V gene has CDR1 SGHTA and CDR2 FQGNSA. The CDR3 loop spans 15 amino acids. The CDR3 is CASSRGQGSNQPQHF. DNA of the CDR3: TGTGCCAGCAGCAGGGGACAGGGTAGCAATCAGCCCCAGCATTTT.

This clonotype was observed a few times. The rearrangement joins TRBV12-3 or TRBV12-4 to TRBJ2-1; 11 nucleotides agree with TRBD2. The CDR3 has 19 residues. V shed 5 bases, J shed 0 bases, and the junction held 12 bases outside the gene matches. CDR3 protein: CASSRIGLAGYLSYNEQFF. In DNA form, the CDR3 reads TGTGCCAGCAGTCGTATAGGACTAGCGGGTTACCTCTCCTACAATGAGCAGTTCTTC.

The chain couples TRBV28 to TRBJ2-1, with TRBD2 matching over 8 bases. CDR3 length equals 16 residues. V shed 5 bases, J shed 7 bases, and the junction held 13 bases outside the gene matches. The germline V gene encodes CDR1 MDHEN and CDR2 SYDVKM. The CDR3 protein is CASSRPGGGARNEQFF. The DNA of the CDR3 is TGTGCCAGCAGTAGGCCGGGGGGGGGGGCGCGGAATGAGCAGTTCTTC.

Only a few counts were recorded for this clonotype. This chain uses TRBV14 with TRBJ2-5; no clear D. The CDR3 has 11 residues. CDR1 and CDR2 (germline): SGHDN, FVKESK. Trimming shortened V by 4 bases and J by 2 bases, and 2 bases separated the two germline ends. The CDR3: CASSLQETQYF. CDR3 sequence (DNA): TGTGCCAGCAGCCTGCAAGAGACCCAGTACTTC.

This chain connects TRBV6-2 or TRBV6-3 to TRBJ1-6, with 7 nucleotides matching TRBD1. The CDR3 spans 17 residues. Germline CDR1 MNHEY, CDR2 SVGEGT. The junction had 15 bases not matched to a gene; V was cut back by 6 bases and J by 7 bases. The CDR3 spells CASSQGQPLGPNSPLHF. CDR3 DNA: TGTGCCAGCAGCCAGGGACAGCCTTTAGGTCCGAATTCACCCCTCCACTTT.